This is a list of T cell receptor beta chains from one sample in a study of blood T cells in healthy people across ages. TCRdb analysed the 5' RACE reads with MiXCR anew, one entry per CDR3 protein. Here the sample spans about 780,000 distinct CDR3 sequences, under 30% being singletons. These data are also associated with another study on T cells of mothers and their children.

The sequencing sample was made of blood. These TCRs come from a boy under 18 in good health. CDR3s include the opening cysteine and the closing phenylalanine or tryptophan. The D gene is left open where the match is weak. A clone size is listed for some rows: how often the clone was seen (once, few, many), or a class if it is expanded.

D | J | V | size | DNA | CDR3
TRBD1 | TRBJ2-5 | TRBV20-1 | NA | TGCAGTGCGGAATACAGGGGGAGAGGAGAGACCCAGTACTTC | CSAEYRGRGETQYF
TRBD2 | TRBJ2-3 | TRBV12-3/TRBV12-4 | few | TGTGCCAGCAAGCCCCCGGGACTAGCGACAGATACGCAGTATTTT | CASKPPGLATDTQYF
NA | TRBJ2-4 | TRBV4-1 | few | TGCGCCAGCAGCCAAGTCCCGGACAGAGAAAACATTCAGTACTTC | CASSQVPDRENIQYF
NA | TRBJ2-2 | TRBV2 | NA | TGTGCCAGCAGTGGGAGGGGTGCGAACACCGGGGAGCTGTTTTTT | CASSGRGANTGELFF
TRBD1 | TRBJ2-7 | TRBV12-3/TRBV12-4 | few | TGTGCCAGCAGTTTAGGGGACAGGGTCTACGAGCAGTACTTC | CASSLGDRVYEQYF
NA | TRBJ1-1 | TRBV24-1 | NA | TGTGCCACCTACCCTATAACAGTAGCTTTCTTT | CATYPITVAFF
TRBD1 | TRBJ2-5 | TRBV6-1 | NA | TGTGCCAGCATTAACAGGGGGCGAGAGACCCAGTACTTC | CASINRGRETQYF
NA | TRBJ1-1 | TRBV20-1 | NA | TGCAGTGCTATTTACCAGAGCACTGAAGCTTTCTTT | CSAIYQSTEAFF
NA | TRBJ1-1 | TRBV20-1 | NA | TGCAGTGCTAAAAGGCAATCTACTGAAGCTTTCTTT | CSAKRQSTEAFF
TRBD2 | TRBJ2-5 | TRBV27 | NA | TGTGCCAGCAGTTTCCTAGCGGAACAAGAGACCCAGTACTTC | CASSFLAEQETQYF
NA | TRBJ2-7 | TRBV7-9 | NA | TGTGCCAGCAGCCAGCAGGGTCGGCGAGAGCAGTACTTC | CASSQQGRREQYF
NA | TRBJ2-1 | TRBV11-3 | NA | TGTGCCAGCAGCTCGCGCTTGGTAGGGGCCAATGAGCAGTTCTTC | CASSSRLVGANEQFF
TRBD2 | TRBJ2-5 | TRBV10-1 | NA | TGCGCCAGCAGTGGGGAGGGACTGGAGACCCAGTACTTC | CASSGEGLETQYF
NA | TRBJ2-2 | TRBV20-1 | NA | TGCAGTGCTAGTGCCCTTGGGGCGGCGTTCACTGGGGAGCTGTTTTTT | CSASALGAAFTGELFF
TRBD1 | TRBJ2-7 | TRBV6-5 | few | TGTGCCAGCAGCCCATTCGGGACAGGGGGCCGCGAGCAGTACTTC | CASSPFGTGGREQYF
NA | TRBJ1-2 | TRBV5-5 | few | TGTGCCAGCAGCTTGAGTTTGGTAGCTAACTATGGCTACACCTTC | CASSLSLVANYGYTF
NA | TRBJ2-2 | TRBV6-1 | once | TGTGCCAGCAGTGAACCCCCGAGGATCGGGGAGCTGTTTTTT | CASSEPPRIGELFF